This is a list of T cell receptor beta chains from one sample in a study of HIV-infected patients and healthy controls. TCRdb passed the 5' RACE reads through MiXCR, listing each CDR3 protein once. The sample shows about 18,000 distinct CDR3 sequences, roughly 19% of them seen only once. The material sequenced was CD8+ T cells from blood. These receptors came from a human donor in good health. CDR3s include the opening cysteine and the closing phenylalanine or tryptophan. Each record gives: clone size, J gene, D gene, V gene, CDR3 protein, CDR3 DNA. D genes are given only for firm matches. The size field is filled for only some rows; it gives once, few, many or a size class.

>.|TRBJ1-5|.|TRBV13
CASSLGVQPQHF
TGTGCCAGCAGCTTAGGAGTCCAGCCCCAGCATTTT
>.|TRBJ1-4|.|TRBV15
CATSRVQSRVKLFF
TGTGCCACCAGCAGAGTACAGAGCAGGGTAAAACTGTTTTTT
>.|TRBJ2-5|TRBD2|TRBV10-3
CAISEGGLAGETQYF
TGTGCCATCTCCGAAGGGGGACTAGCGGGCGAGACCCAGTACTTC
>many|TRBJ2-1|TRBD2|TRBV6-1
CASSETSGGYNEQFF
TGTGCCAGCAGTGAGACTAGCGGGGGCTACAATGAGCAGTTCTTC
>.|TRBJ1-1|.|TRBV6-5
CASSYGGMNTEAFF
TGTGCCAGCAGTTACGGGGGCATGAACACTGAAGCTTTCTTT
>few|TRBJ1-2|.|TRBV6-6
CASSPASVSYGYTF
TGTGCCAGCAGTCCCGCAAGTGTTTCTTATGGCTACACCTTC
>.|TRBJ2-7|TRBD1|TRBV10-3
CAISGEQGAHTEQYF
TGTGCCATCAGTGGAGAACAGGGGGCGCATACCGAGCAGTACTTC
>.|TRBJ2-1|TRBD1|TRBV4-2
CVSSQEGTGGYNEQFF
TGTGTCAGCAGCCAAGAGGGGACAGGGGGCTACAATGAGCAGTTCTTC
>.|TRBJ2-3|.|TRBV7-9
CASTPSSDPLTDTQYF
TGTGCCAGCACCCCCTCGTCCGACCCTCTCACAGATACGCAGTATTTT
>.|TRBJ1-1|.|TRBV6-5
CASISFTEAFF
TGTGCCAGCATCAGCTTTACTGAAGCTTTCTTT
>.|TRBJ1-5|TRBD1|TRBV12-3/TRBV12-4
CASSFRQGASQPQHF
TGTGCCAGCAGTTTCAGGCAGGGGGCCAGTCAGCCCCAGCATTTT
>medium-sized|TRBJ2-1|.|TRBV27
CASSSGHHEQFF
TGTGCCAGCAGTTCGGGACACCATGAGCAGTTCTTC
>many|TRBJ2-1|.|TRBV7-9
CASSPVETVGGEQFF
TGTGCCAGCAGCCCTGTCGAAACGGTGGGGGGTGAGCAGTTCTTC
>many|TRBJ1-2|.|TRBV14
CASSLTLNYGYTF
TGTGCCAGCAGCTTAACACTAAACTATGGCTACACCTTC
>few|TRBJ2-5|TRBD1|TRBV5-6
CASSPEPGQGDQETQYF
TGTGCCAGCAGCCCTGAACCGGGACAGGGGGACCAAGAGACCCAGTACTTC
>.|TRBJ2-2|.|TRBV6-4
CASSDGETGELFF
TGTGCCAGCAGTGACGGGGAGACCGGGGAGCTGTTTTTT
>few|TRBJ2-3|.|TRBV9
CASSVEGATDTQYF
TGTGCCAGCAGCGTAGAAGGGGCCACAGATACGCAGTATTTT
>.|TRBJ1-6|.|TRBV27
CASRESSYNSPLHF
TGTGCCAGCCGGGAGAGCTCCTATAATTCACCCCTCCACTTT
>few|TRBJ1-1|.|TRBV28
CASNFKGEAFF
TGTGCCAGCAATTTTAAGGGAGAAGCTTTCTTT
>many|TRBJ2-5|.|TRBV27
CASSPLTSQETQYF
TGTGCCAGCAGTCCGCTCACAAGTCAAGAGACCCAGTACTTC
>few|TRBJ2-7|.|TRBV6-5
CASTPPGRKQGKHDDREQYF
TGTGCCAGCACCCCCCCAGGTCGTAAACAGGGTAAACACGACGATAGGGAGCAGTACTTC
>.|TRBJ2-7|TRBD1|TRBV9
CASSVGTGGSYEQYF
TGTGCCAGCAGCGTAGGGACAGGGGGTTCCTACGAGCAGTACTTC
>.|TRBJ1-2|.|TRBV6-2/TRBV6-3
CASSPGTLYGYTF
TGTGCCAGCAGCCCAGGGACTCTGTATGGCTACACCTTC
>few|TRBJ2-1|TRBD2|TRBV4-1
CASSPTSSNEQFF
TGCGCCAGCAGCCCGACTAGCTCTAATGAGCAGTTCTTC
>.|TRBJ2-7|.|TRBV27
CASSFQGHSYEQYF
TGTGCCAGCAGTTTTCAGGGCCACTCCTACGAGCAGTACTTC
>.|TRBJ2-1|TRBD2|TRBV12-3/TRBV12-4
CASSSTSGRNEQFF
TGTGCCAGCAGTTCGACTAGCGGGAGAAATGAGCAGTTCTTC
>.|TRBJ2-1|.|TRBV25-1
CASNGGEQFF
TGTGCCAGCAATGGGGGTGAGCAGTTCTTC
>.|TRBJ2-7|.|TRBV5-1
CASSAESRFGYEQYF
TGCGCCAGCAGCGCCGAGAGCAGGTTCGGCTACGAGCAGTACTTC
>many|TRBJ2-7|TRBD2|TRBV5-1
CASSSAGASGGYEQYF
TGCGCCAGCAGTTCTGCAGGGGCTAGCGGGGGTTACGAGCAGTACTTC
>many|TRBJ2-7|TRBD2|TRBV11-2
CASSALAGVLSYEQYF
TGTGCCAGCAGCGCCTTAGCGGGAGTACTCTCCTACGAGCAGTACTTC
>few|TRBJ2-5|TRBD1|TRBV13
CASSLGQRETQYF
TGTGCCAGCAGCCTGGGACAGCGCGAGACCCAGTACTTC
>few|TRBJ1-3|.|TRBV3-1
CASSQDPGSGNTIYF
TGTGCCAGCAGCCAAGATCCGGGCTCTGGAAACACCATATATTTT
>.|TRBJ2-1|.|TRBV20-1
CSASEEDEQFF
TGCAGTGCTAGTGAGGAGGATGAGCAGTTCTTC
>.|TRBJ2-7|TRBD2|TRBV4-1
CASSQESLADRWDEQYF
TGCGCCAGCAGCCAAGAGAGCCTAGCGGACCGGTGGGACGAGCAGTACTTC
>.|TRBJ1-4|.|TRBV12-3/TRBV12-4
CASSLGLSTNEKLFF
TGTGCCAGCAGTCTGGGGCTGTCGACTAATGAAAAACTGTTTTTT